Listed below are T cell receptor beta chains from one sample, sequenced in a study of beta chain features in type 1 diabetes. Produced via immunoSEQ multiplex PCR; TCRdb's table is partial and in-frame only. The table has about 160,000 clones, roughly 8% seen once; the top ten hold roughly 0.5%. The sequenced sample was central memory CD4+ T cells from blood. The receptors were sampled from a man between 18 and 35 years old with type 1 diabetes. CDR3s include the opening cysteine and the closing phenylalanine or tryptophan. D genes are given only for firm matches. The size field is filled for only some rows; it gives once, few, many or a size class.

j_call | clone_size | v_call | d_call | cdr3_aa | cdr3_nt
TRBJ2-7 | . | TRBV19 | TRBD2 | CASTQPGLAVPQYF | TGTGCCAGTACCCAACCGGGACTAGCGGTACCGCAGTACTTC
TRBJ2-3 | . | TRBV9 | TRBD2 | CASSFGLAGSTDTQYF | TGTGCCAGCAGCTTTGGACTAGCGGGAAGCACAGATACGCAGTATTTT
TRBJ1-5 | . | TRBV7-8 | . | CASSLAPSDQPQHF | TGTGCCAGCAGCTTAGCCCCGTCCGATCAGCCCCAGCATTTT
TRBJ1-3 | few | TRBV30 | . | CAWSVFGEGTIYF | TGTGCCTGGAGTGTATTTGGGGAGGGCACCATATATTTT
TRBJ2-3 | . | TRBV10-3 | TRBD2 | CAIRKSGSQDTQYF | TGTGCCATCAGAAAAAGCGGGAGCCAAGATACGCAGTATTTT
TRBJ2-3 | . | TRBV9 | TRBD1 | CASSVGQATDTQYF | TGTGCCAGCAGCGTCGGACAGGCCACAGATACGCAGTATTTT
TRBJ2-7 | . | TRBV10-3 | . | CAIGSSGGWDEQYF | TGTGCCATCGGGTCTTCAGGGGGGTGGGACGAGCAGTACTTC
TRBJ1-5 | few | TRBV28 | . | CASSRSQGRSNQPQHF | TGTGCCAGCAGCCGGTCGCAGGGCCGGAGCAATCAGCCCCAGCATTTT
TRBJ1-2 | . | TRBV2 | . | CASSGEGDGYTF | TGTGCCAGCAGTGGAGAAGGGGATGGCTACACCTTC
TRBJ2-4 | many | TRBV5-1 | TRBD2 | CASSPGGVNIQYF | TGCGCCAGCAGCCCGGGAGGGGTGAACATTCAGTACTTC
TRBJ2-1 | few | TRBV7-9 | . | CASSLMRNEQFF | TGTGCCAGCAGCTTAATGCGTAATGAGCAGTTCTTC
TRBJ2-2 | . | TRBV4-1 | . | CASSQKEVNTGELFF | TGCGCCAGCAGCCAAAAAGAGGTGAACACCGGGGAGCTGTTTTTT
TRBJ1-1 | few | TRBV14 | TRBD1 | CASSQVSSGGTAFF | TGTGCCAGCAGCCAAGTCTCTTCAGGGGGCACAGCTTTCTTT
TRBJ2-1 | . | TRBV19 | . | CASSESRRGDEQFF | TGTGCCAGTAGTGAATCCCGGAGGGGCGATGAGCAGTTCTTC
TRBJ1-5 | . | TRBV7-2 | . | CASSRERGSNQPQHF | TGTGCCAGCAGTAGGGAGCGGGGTAGCAATCAGCCCCAGCATTTT
TRBJ1-5 | . | TRBV2 | . | CASKGGPIHSNQPQHF | TGTGCCAGCAAGGGGGGGCCCATCCATAGCAATCAGCCCCAGCATTTT
TRBJ2-3 | . | TRBV9 | . | CASSTSGTDTQYF | TGTGCCAGCAGCACGAGCGGTACAGATACGCAGTATTTT
TRBJ2-1 | . | TRBV5-1 | TRBD2 | CASSLTSAKYNEQFF | TGCGCCAGCAGCTTGACTAGCGCCAAGTACAATGAGCAGTTCTTC
TRBJ1-2 | . | TRBV2 | . | CASSRRGGTDYGYTF | TGTGCCAGCAGTAGGAGAGGAGGGACCGACTATGGCTACACCTTC
TRBJ2-4 | . | TRBV28 | TRBD2 | CASSSLGLAGLAKNIQYF | TGTGCCAGCAGTTCCCTGGGACTAGCGGGACTAGCCAAAAACATTCAGTACTTC
TRBJ1-5 | . | TRBV6-6 | TRBD1 | CASSHLRGHQPQHF | TGTGCCAGCAGCCATCTAAGGGGGCATCAGCCCCAGCATTTT
TRBJ2-1 | . | TRBV11-2 | TRBD2 | CASSSPRAGGPSSYNEQFF | TGTGCCAGCAGCTCCCCCCGTGCGGGGGGGCCCAGCTCCTACAATGAGCAGTTCTTC
TRBJ2-7 | . | TRBV18 | TRBD2 | CASSLSGNGLYEQYF | TGTGCCAGCTCACTTAGCGGGAATGGTCTCTACGAGCAGTACTTC
TRBJ1-1 | few | TRBV5-1 | . | CASSLSRGTEAFF | TGCGCCAGCAGCTTGTCCAGGGGCACTGAAGCTTTCTTT
TRBJ1-3 | few | TRBV30 | . | CAWSLRASSGNTIYF | TGTGCCTGGAGTCTCAGGGCTTCTTCTGGAAACACCATATATTTT
TRBJ2-3 | . | TRBV2 | TRBD2 | CASHVRAGVVQYF | TGTGCCAGTCACGTTCGGGCGGGAGTGGTGCAGTATTTT
TRBJ2-2 | . | TRBV15 | TRBD1 | CATSRGRGRGDTGELFF | TGTGCCACCAGCAGAGGCAGGGGGCGCGGGGACACCGGGGAGCTGTTTTTT
TRBJ2-1 | . | TRBV7-9 | . | CASRRTGNSYNEQFF | TGTGCCAGCAGGCGAACAGGGAACTCCTACAATGAGCAGTTCTTC